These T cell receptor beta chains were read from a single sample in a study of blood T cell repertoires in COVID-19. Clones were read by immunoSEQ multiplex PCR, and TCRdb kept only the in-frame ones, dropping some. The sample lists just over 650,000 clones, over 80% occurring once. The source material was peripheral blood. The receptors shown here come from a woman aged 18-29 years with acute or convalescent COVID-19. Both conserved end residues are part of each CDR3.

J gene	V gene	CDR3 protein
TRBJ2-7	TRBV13	CASSLVTGAGEQYF
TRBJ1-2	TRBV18	CASSLRDKVYGYTF
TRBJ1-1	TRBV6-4	CASSDRSRLNRLMNTEAFF
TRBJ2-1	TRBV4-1	CASSQDTEGFTNEQFF
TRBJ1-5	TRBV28	CASTPGGGNQPQHF
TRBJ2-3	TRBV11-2	CASSLAGLTDTQYF
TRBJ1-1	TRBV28	CASSLAGRSEAFF
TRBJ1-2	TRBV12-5	CASGLRQGLSYTF
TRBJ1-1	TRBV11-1	CASSLNIGNTEAFF
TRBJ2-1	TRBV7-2	CASSLGGGQISYNEQFF
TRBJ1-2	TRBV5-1	CASSFRGATYGYTF
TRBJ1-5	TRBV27	CASSPYRYRGDSNQPQHF
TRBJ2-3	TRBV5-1	CASSDPSGGLLGHF
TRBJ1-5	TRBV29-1	CSVPTPGYSNQPQHF
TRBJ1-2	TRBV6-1	CASSEAFGYGYTF
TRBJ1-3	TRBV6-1	CASSEAPGATFGNTIYF
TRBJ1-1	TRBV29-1	CSVEDQEGIRSWSNTEAFF
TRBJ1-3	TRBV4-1	CASSQNTGSGNTIYF
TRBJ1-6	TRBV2	CASVSRSSYNSPLHF
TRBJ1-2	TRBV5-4	CASSPGQDYGYTF
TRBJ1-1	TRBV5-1	CASSPEPRTAMNTEAFF
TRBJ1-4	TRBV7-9	CASSRDRDEEKLFF
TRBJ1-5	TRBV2	CATRGQGGGQPQHF
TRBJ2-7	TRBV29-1	CSVYTYEQYF
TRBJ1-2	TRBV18	CASSPAGDGYTF
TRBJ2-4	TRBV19	CASSIDRDINIQYF
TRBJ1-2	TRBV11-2	CASSSNGQGGRYNYGYTF
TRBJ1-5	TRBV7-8	CASSPMDREISNQPQHF
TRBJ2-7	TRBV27	CASSRGNSYEQYF
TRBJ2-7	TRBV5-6	CASSLAGTQAVYEQYF
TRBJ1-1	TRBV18	CASSVQGAGEAFF
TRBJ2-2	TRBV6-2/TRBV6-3	CASSYSGHSNTGELFF
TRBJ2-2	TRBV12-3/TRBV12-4	CASGEGNTGELFF
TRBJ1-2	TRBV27	CASSTQGNGYTF
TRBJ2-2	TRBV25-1	CASMGQGSTGELFF
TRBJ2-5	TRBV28	CASSSEGETQYF
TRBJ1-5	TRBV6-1	CASSERWGGRHQPQHF
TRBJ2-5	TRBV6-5	CASSTPAGGQETQYF
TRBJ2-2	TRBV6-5	CASNQGSSTGELFF
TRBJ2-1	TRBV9	CASSPQTGTYNEQFF
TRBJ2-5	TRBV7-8	CASSLNPRGPQETQYF
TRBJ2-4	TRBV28	CASSFFRRDREDIQYF
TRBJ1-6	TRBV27	CASSPFEGYNSPLHF
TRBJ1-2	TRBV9	CASSVGKQGLNYGYTF
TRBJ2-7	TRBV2	CASTLGGEVLYEQYF
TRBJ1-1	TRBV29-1	CSAWTGENTEAFF
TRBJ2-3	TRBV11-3	CASSLGQFSTDTQYF
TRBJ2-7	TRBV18	CASSPGGSSYEQYF
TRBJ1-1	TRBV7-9	CASSPPGVGEAFF
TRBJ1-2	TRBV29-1	CSLRVDYGYTF
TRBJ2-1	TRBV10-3	CAITPGQGNEQFF
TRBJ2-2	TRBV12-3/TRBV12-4	CASRSGSGELFF
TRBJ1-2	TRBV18	CASSPVNKGDYGYTF
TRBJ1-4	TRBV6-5	CASSWSEGDHPEGLFF
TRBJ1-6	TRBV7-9	CASSFGTGEGSYNSPLHF
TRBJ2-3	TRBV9	CASSVDSGERTDTQYF
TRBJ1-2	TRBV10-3	CAISELLGGGYTF
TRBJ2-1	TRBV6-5	CASSYSLVNEQFF
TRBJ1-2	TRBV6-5	CASKRVVSNYGYTF